The clone carrying this T cell receptor beta chain appeared once. Its specificity is not known. Per germline, CDR1 ENHRY and CDR2 SYGVKD. V lost 0 bases, J lost 4 bases, and 12 bases stayed unmatched. The CDR3 sequence is 18 residues long. The PCR used 60 Vbeta and 13 Jbeta primers. Repertoires were generated with immunoSEQ multiplex PCR, while TCRdb's copy carries only in-frame clones and drops some. The sample includes a few hundred thousand clones, around 80% of them seen just once. The sample originates from a study of cytomegalovirus exposure and HLA in healthy donors. Findings of the study overall: A link between a missense DCLRE1C variant and TCR beta V- and J-gene trimming emerged from a later analysis.

The genes are TRBV10-3 and TRBJ2-1, with TRBD1 matching 7 bases. The sample consisted of PBMCs. This receptor was obtained from a girl aged 2 to 10 in good health and CMV-seronegative. The CDR3 protein is CAISESRQGFRAYNEQFF. CDR3 in DNA: TGTGCCATCAGTGAGTCACGACAGGGTTTCAGGGCTTACAATGAGCAGTTCTTC.